Described below is a single TCR beta chain sequence and its context. These data are taken from a study of OX40 agonist ivuxolimab in advanced cancers. TCRdb's table, derived via immunoSEQ multiplex PCR, lists solely in-frame clones and lacks some. The table records around 48,000 clones, around 83% of them present only once. The germline V gene has CDR1 SEHNR and CDR2 FQNEAQ (reference sequence). Trimming took 5 bases from V and 0 from J, leaving 11 bases between them. The CDR3 spans 15 residues. The TCR was taken from an adult with an advanced solid tumor such as melanoma, head and neck, liver or kidney cancer. The sample here was CD4+ or CD8+ T cells sorted from blood, taken in a trial of the OX40 agonist ivuxolimab. This chain links TRBV7-9 with TRBJ1-3; D unclear. CDR3 loop: CASSAQVSSGNTIYF. The CDR3 DNA sequence: TGTGCCAGCAGCGCGCAAGTCTCCTCTGGAAACACCATATATTTT.